This record looks at one TCR beta chain sequence and its context. Its specificity is not known. The sample originates from a study of cytomegalovirus exposure and HLA in healthy donors. Study findings and constraints: In vitro experiments confirmed that three CMV-associated chains were specific for CMV antigens.

The germline V gene has CDR1 SEHNR and CDR2 FQNEAQ (reference sequence). This CDR3 is 14 amino acids long. V lost 1 base and J lost 6; bases outside the gene matches: 4. Amplification used 60 Vbeta primers and 13 Jbeta primers. Measured with immunoSEQ multiplex PCR; TCRdb has only the in-frame clones, and not every one. The sample table includes about 65,000 clones. Source material: PBMCs. The origin of this receptor is a boy between 10 and 17 years old in good health and CMV-seronegative. V usage is TRBV7-9 and J usage is TRBJ2-3, with 7 bases lining up with TRBD1. The CDR3 region is CASSLDRGEDTQYF. The CDR3 bases are TGTGCCAGCAGCTTAGACAGGGGAGAGGATACGCAGTATTTT.